A single sample gave rise to the 27 T cell receptor beta chains below, sequenced in a study of low-dose radiotherapy and immunotherapy resistance in tumors. Indicated time point: before trial treatment. Priming of first-strand cDNA relied on TRAV- and TRBV-specific primers (covering alpha and beta chains). Using a constant-region primer together with a V-primer adapter, TCRs were subjected to around 22 PCR cycles of amplification. A single record per CDR3 protein comes from TCRdb applying MiXCR to the reads. Here the sample spans more than 85,000 distinct CDR3 sequences, 9.4% being singletons. Here the sequenced sample was PBMCs, taken before treatment. Receptors originate from a male donor with prostate cancer.

This clonotype has at least ten counts. The rearrangement links TRBV7-2 to TRBJ1-3; D is unclear. Trimming cost V 1 base and J 0 bases, with 7 bases left between them. This CDR3 contains 15 residues. Germline V gene lookup returns CDR1 SGHTA and CDR2 FQGNSA. CDR3 sequence (DNA): TGTGCCAGCAGCTTAGTAACGGGCTCTGGAAACACCATATATTTT. Protein: CASSLVTGSGNTIYF.

This clonotype showed up many times. J is TRBJ1-4 and V is TRBV28, with D possibly matching TRBD1 (6 bases). The CDR3 length is 14 residues. The V end lost 6 bases, the J end lost 5 bases, and 13 bases lay between the germline ends. Germline assignment: CDR1 MDHEN and CDR2 SYDVKM. CDR3 DNA: TGTGCCAGCAGACAACAGGGCGGCAATGAAAAACTGTTTTTT. It specifies CASRQQGGNEKLFF.

The table lists this clonotype with many counts. V gene TRBV7-3 combines with J gene TRBJ2-3; D remains unclear. The CDR3 totals 12 residues. The ends were cut back, 5 bases at V and 6 bases at J, with 9 bases in the middle. Germline V gene data show CDR1 as SGHTA and CDR2 as FQGTGA. Here the CDR3 reads CASSLTEDTQYF. CDR3 nucleotides: TGTGCCAGCAGCCTGACCGAGGATACGCAGTATTTT.

This clonotype has at least ten counts. This chain joins TRBV2 and TRBJ2-3, with no clear D. The CDR3 has 16 amino acids. Germline CDR1 and CDR2: SNHLY and FYNNEI. V was cut by 4 bases and J by 1 base, with 15 bases left in between. CDR3 sequence reads: CASSGMNTLGTDTQYF. CDR3 sequence (DNA): TGTGCCAGCAGTGGTATGAATACCCTAGGCACAGATACGCAGTATTTT.

This clonotype was recorded at least ten times. This chain connects TRBV5-1 to TRBJ1-1; TRBD1 might be the D (5 bases). The CDR3 totals 14 residues. CDR1 is SGHRS, CDR2 YFSETQ, per germline. V was shortened by 3 bases and J by 5 bases, with 14 bases between the two germline ends. The CDR3 reads CASSWTRKGTEAFF. The CDR3 nucleotides are TGCGCCAGCAGCTGGACAAGGAAGGGTACTGAAGCTTTCTTT. The complete variable domain, with remaining parts taken from reference TRBV5-1 and TRBJ1-1, reads KAGVTQTPRYLIKTRGQQVTLSCSPISGHRSVSWYQQTPGQGLQFLFEYFSETQRNKGNFPGRFSGRQFSNSRSEMNVSTLELGDSALYLCASSWTRKGTEAFFGQGTRLTVV.

This clonotype was seen ten or more times. V is TRBV7-2 and J is TRBJ2-7; 10 bases map to TRBD2. The V and J ends lost 4 bases and 4 bases, in that order; junction bases with no gene match: 4. Germline CDR1 SGHTA, CDR2 FQGNSA. This CDR3 region has 14 residues. The CDR3 loop is CASSSSGSGYEQYF. The CDR3 DNA reads as TGTGCCAGCAGCTCTAGCGGGAGTGGGTACGAGCAGTACTTC.

This clonotype was detected ten times or more. The chain is built from TRBV6-5 and TRBJ2-6; D ambiguous. V was shortened by 4 bases and J by 2 bases, with 9 bases between the two germline ends. Per germline, CDR1 MNHEY and CDR2 SVGAGI. The length of the CDR3 is 15 residues. This CDR3 is CASSSSAAGANVLTF. In nucleotides, the CDR3 is TGTGCCAGCAGTTCCTCGGCAGCTGGGGCCAACGTCCTGACTTTC.

The gene calls are TRBV3-1 and TRBJ1-3; no definite D call. From germline, CDR1 is LGHDT and CDR2 YNNKEL (reference sequence). The V end lost 0 bases, the J end lost 0 bases, and 9 bases lay between the germline ends. This CDR3 is built from 16 residues. DNA of the CDR3: TGTGCCAGCAGCCAAGAGGCACTGCGCTCTGGAAACACCATATATTTT. This codes for CASSQEALRSGNTIYF.

This clonotype showed up many times. The CDR3 sequence: CSAIHLRDRGRETQYF. As DNA, the CDR3 is TGCAGTGCTATCCATCTTCGGGACAGGGGGCGAGAGACCCAGTACTTC. The chain combines TRBV20-1 with TRBJ2-5, with 12 bases lining up with TRBD1. Germline lookup yields CDR1 DFQATT and CDR2 SNEGSKA (reference sequence). Trimming at V came to 4 bases and at J to 4 bases, leaving 10 bases not matched to a gene. The CDR3 consists of 16 residues.

This clonotype was recorded a few times. The V gene is TRBV27, the J gene TRBJ2-6; 9 bases line up with TRBD1. The CDR3 is 18 amino acids. Germline trimming cut 5 bases from V and 0 bases from J; bases unmatched to any gene: 8. Germline V gives CDR1 MNHEY, CDR2 SMNVEV (reference sequence). The CDR3 here is CASSPRTGEFSGANVLTF. CDR3 sequence (DNA): TGTGCCAGCAGTCCCCGGACAGGGGAATTCTCTGGGGCCAACGTCCTGACTTTC.

This clonotype was observed many times. The V and J genes are TRBV18 and TRBJ1-5; D uncertain. CDR3 length: 15 residues. The V end lost 3 bases, the J end lost 2 bases, and 11 bases lay between the germline ends. Germline-derived CDR1 and CDR2 are KGHSH and LQKENI. The CDR3 nucleotides read TGTGCCAGCTCACCTGGGTCGGGCGGCAATCAGCCCCAGCATTTT. Its translation: CASSPGSGGNQPQHF.

The count of this clonotype is one. This chain links TRBV9 with TRBJ1-2, with TRBD1 matching 9 bases. The germline V gene has CDR1 SGDLS and CDR2 YYNGEE. J gave up 4 bases and V 4 bases, and 11 bases lay outside the gene matches. CDR3 length equals 16 residues. The chain's CDR3 is CASSPAGTGGLYGYTF. In nucleotides, the CDR3 is TGTGCCAGCAGCCCAGCTGGAACAGGGGGCCTCTATGGCTACACCTTC. The full variable domain, in which reference TRBV9 and TRBJ1-2 provide the parts outside the CDR3, is DSGVTQTPKHLITATGQRVTLRCSPRSGDLSVYWYQQSLDQGLQFLIQYYNGEERAKGNILERFSAQQFPDLHSELNLSSLELGDSALYFCASSPAGTGGLYGYTFGSGTRLTVV.

This clonotype came up a few times. The chain employs TRBV5-3 and TRBJ1-6; tentatively, D is TRBD1 (6 bases). TRBV5-3 is an ORF, and what it does is uncertain. The CDR3 is made up of 15 amino acids. Trimming pared 8 bases from V and 6 bases from J, leaving 18 bases between. CDR3 bases: TGTGCCAGCAGCCAGGACAGCATAAGTAATTCACCCCTCCACTTT. Its protein is CASSQDSISNSPLHF.

This clonotype was picked up many times. The CDR3 spells CASSEGGRGATEAFF. CDR3 bases: TGTGCCAGCAGTGAAGGGGGCAGGGGCGCCACTGAAGCTTTCTTT. V gene TRBV2 combines with J gene TRBJ1-1, with D maybe TRBD1 (6 bases). V lost 1 base and J lost 4, with 13 bases in between. Germline V gene data show CDR1 as SNHLY and CDR2 as FYNNEI. The CDR3 loop spans 15 amino acids.

This clonotype was counted between two and nine times. The chain has TRBV28 and TRBJ2-1, with 10 positions matching TRBD2. Trimming took 8 bases from V and 2 from J; bases not matched to a gene: 9. The germline CDR1 and CDR2 sequences are MDHEN and SYDVKM. CDR3 length equals 16 residues. The CDR3 bases are TGTGCCAGCGACTCTAGCGGGAGTACCGCCTACAATGAGCAGTTCTTC. It translates to CASDSSGSTAYNEQFF. Full variable domain (remainder filled in from reference TRBV28 and TRBJ2-1): DVKVTQSSRYLVKRTGEKVFLECVQDMDHENMFWYRQDPGLGLRLIYFSYDVKMKEKGDIPEGYSVSREKKERFSLILESASTNQTSMYLCASDSSGSTAYNEQFFGPGTRLTVL.

This clonotype was counted many times. J is TRBJ1-4 and V is TRBV28, with 7 bases fitting TRBD1. Germline V gene sequence: CDR1 MDHEN, CDR2 SYDVKM. The trim removed 10 bases at V and 7 bases at J, leaving 9 bases unmatched. This CDR3 comprises 13 residues. This CDR3 is CATLRGTAEKLFF. The CDR3 DNA follows: TGTGCCACCCTTAGGGGGACAGCTGAAAAACTGTTTTTT.

This clonotype was observed at least ten times. This rearrangement joins TRBV28 to TRBJ1-2; D remains unclear. V was clipped by 3 bases and J by 8 bases, with 10 bases between them. Germline values: CDR1 MDHEN, CDR2 SYDVKM. The CDR3 length is 12 residues. The CDR3: CASSLRLEGYTF. DNA of the CDR3: TGTGCCAGCAGTTTGCGGCTCGAGGGCTACACCTTC.

This clonotype was detected many times. The V gene is TRBV30, the J gene TRBJ2-1, with 12 bases matching TRBD2. The germline V gene encodes CDR1 GTSNPN and CDR2 SVGIG (reference sequence). V lost 0 bases and J lost 5; bases outside the gene matches: 17. The CDR3 is made up of 20 amino acids. In DNA, the CDR3 is TGTGCCTGGAGTGTACTCCGGTCCTGGCTAGCGGGGGGGGACCACAATGAGCAGTTCTTC. It codes for CAWSVLRSWLAGGDHNEQFF.

This clonotype showed up many times. The J gene is TRBJ2-5, the V gene TRBV5-1; 8 positions agree with TRBD2. The CDR3 is 14 amino acids. Germline V gene data show CDR1 as SGHRS and CDR2 as YFSETQ. V was clipped by 2 bases and J by 6 bases; unmatched bases: 6. Written as DNA, the CDR3 is TGCGCCAGCAGCTTACGGGAGGGGTCGAAGACCCAGTACTTC. Encoded protein: CASSLREGSKTQYF.

With respect to this clonotype: Being one base from a much bigger clone, this may be a read error. Without the conserved terminal phenylalanine or tryptophan, this CDR3 likely stems from a read error. This chain connects TRBV6-5 to TRBJ1-2, with D possibly matching TRBD1 (5 bases). V was trimmed by 0 bases and J by 4 bases, leaving 12 bases between them. The length of the CDR3 is 15 residues. CDR1 and CDR2 from the germline V gene are MNHEY and SVGAGI. The CDR3 loop is CASSYSRQSLYGYTL. The CDR3, as DNA: TGTGCCAGCAGTTACTCGCGACAGTCCCTCTATGGCTACACCTTA.

As for this clonotype: With only one base between it and a far larger clone, this is likely a read error. Here the CDR3 reads CASSQDLAGGFYNEQYF. The CDR3 DNA reads TGTGCCAGCAGCCAAGATCTCGCGGGAGGTTTCTACAATGAGCAGTACTTC. The chain has TRBV3-1 and TRBJ2-7; TRBD2 agrees at 8 bases. V shed 0 bases and J 7 bases; nucleotides not matched to a gene: 14. Germline V gene lookup returns CDR1 LGHDT and CDR2 YNNKEL (reference sequence). The CDR3 sequence is 17 residues long.

This clonotype was seen at least ten times. V usage is TRBV28 and J usage is TRBJ2-7, with D hard to call. CDR1 is MDHEN and CDR2 is SYDVKM in the germline V gene. The ends were cut back, 6 bases at V and 3 bases at J, with 9 bases in the middle. The CDR3 runs 12 residues. The CDR3: CASSRSGYEQYF. CDR3 sequence (DNA): TGTGCCAGCAGCCGATCAGGCTACGAGCAGTACTTC.

This clonotype was seen many times. The V call is TRBV28, the J call TRBJ1-2; the match to TRBD1 covers 8 bases. The CDR3 has 16 amino acids. Germline-derived CDR1 and CDR2 are MDHEN and SYDVKM. V was clipped by 6 bases and J by 5 bases; unmatched bases: 14. CDR3 sequence reads: CASRRGTGLNPYGYTF. CDR3 in DNA: TGTGCCAGCAGAAGAGGGACAGGCCTTAACCCTTATGGCTACACCTTC.

The genes are TRBV6-5 and TRBJ2-7; no reliable D call. Germline CDR1 and CDR2: MNHEY and SVGAGI. The length of the CDR3 is 13 residues. The V end lost 2 bases, the J end lost 5 bases, and 10 bases lay between the germline ends. This CDR3 is CASSYPLSNEQYF. The CDR3 coding sequence is TGTGCCAGCAGTTACCCCCTAAGCAACGAGCAGTACTTC.

The chain couples TRBV6-6 to TRBJ1-2, with D possibly being TRBD1 (5 bases). V was clipped by 0 bases and J by 3 bases, with 5 bases between them. Germline V CDR1 and CDR2: MNHNY, SVGAGI (reference sequence). The CDR3 runs to 13 residues. CDR3 amino acids: CASSYSTDYGYTF. The CDR3 DNA follows: TGTGCCAGCAGTTACTCGACAGACTATGGCTACACCTTC.

As to this clonotype: This may arise from a read error, as a much more abundant clone is one base away. The V call is TRBV6-2 or TRBV6-3, the J call TRBJ2-1; possible D gene TRBD1, 6 bases. CDR3 length: 13 residues. V was shortened by 6 bases and J by 10 bases, with 16 bases between the two germline ends. CDR1 is MNHEY and CDR2 is SVGEGT in the germline V gene. The CDR3 DNA is TGTGCCAGCAGACAGGACAGTCCCTACGAGCAGTTCTTC. It translates to CASRQDSPYEQFF.

This clonotype was detected ten times or more. This chain uses TRBV14 with TRBJ2-2, with D tentatively TRBD2 (6 bases). Trimming removed 5 bases from V and 2 bases from J, with 15 bases in between. This CDR3 spans 16 amino acids. Germline V gene lookup returns CDR1 SGHDN and CDR2 FVKESK. CDR3 amino acids: CASSRGGGPNTGELFF. The CDR3 DNA is TGTGCCAGCAGCAGGGGAGGAGGGCCTAACACCGGGGAGCTGTTTTTT.